This is a list of T cell receptor beta chains from one sample in a study of T cells after yellow fever vaccination. One entry per CDR3 protein results from TCRdb running MiXCR on the 5' RACE reads. The sample includes approximately 160,000 distinct CDR3 sequences, around 9% of them seen just once. The sample consisted of CD8+ T cells sorted from PBMCs, taken 45 days after the yellow fever booster vaccination. Source of these receptors: a man aged 18 to 30 who received the YFV17D yellow fever vaccine. Both conserved end residues are part of each CDR3. D genes are given only for firm matches. Some rows mark clone size as missing; the rest say once, few, many or name a class of expanded clone.

J gene: TRBJ2-6
D gene: TRBD1
clone size: .
V gene: TRBV7-9
CDR3 protein: CASSSGQWFSGANVLTF

J gene: TRBJ1-1
D gene: .
clone size: few
V gene: TRBV7-6
CDR3 protein: CASSTGQLNTEAFF

J gene: TRBJ1-6
D gene: TRBD1
clone size: .
V gene: TRBV27
CDR3 protein: CASSLPPGGSYNSPLHF

J gene: TRBJ2-2
D gene: TRBD2
clone size: few
V gene: TRBV5-5
CDR3 protein: CASSLVGLVNGELFF

J gene: TRBJ2-2
D gene: .
clone size: few
V gene: TRBV19
CDR3 protein: CASSPEWSGFFFRELFF

J gene: TRBJ2-7
D gene: TRBD1
clone size: .
V gene: TRBV5-4
CDR3 protein: CASGLQGSSYEQYF

J gene: TRBJ2-5
D gene: .
clone size: few
V gene: TRBV13
CDR3 protein: CASSFPEETQYF

J gene: TRBJ1-2
D gene: .
clone size: few
V gene: TRBV15
CDR3 protein: CATRDSSNYGYTF

J gene: TRBJ2-5
D gene: .
clone size: .
V gene: TRBV4-1
CDR3 protein: CASSQGAVSGQETQYF

J gene: TRBJ2-6
D gene: .
clone size: few
V gene: TRBV6-6
CDR3 protein: CASSYGAAGIGSGANVLTF

J gene: TRBJ1-1
D gene: TRBD1
clone size: many
V gene: TRBV5-1
CDR3 protein: CASSLRTGGALNTEAFF

J gene: TRBJ1-1
D gene: .
clone size: many
V gene: TRBV4-3
CDR3 protein: CASSQDLWRNLNTEAFF

J gene: TRBJ2-7
D gene: TRBD2
clone size: .
V gene: TRBV6-1
CDR3 protein: CASSEAMGLPNSYEQYF

J gene: TRBJ2-2
D gene: .
clone size: many
V gene: TRBV4-3
CDR3 protein: CASSPRTGANTGELFF

J gene: TRBJ2-1
D gene: TRBD2
clone size: few
V gene: TRBV20-1
CDR3 protein: CSARANRRGGREQFF

J gene: TRBJ2-7
D gene: .
clone size: .
V gene: TRBV7-2
CDR3 protein: CASSVSGGWIYEQYF

J gene: TRBJ2-7
D gene: TRBD1
clone size: few
V gene: TRBV5-1
CDR3 protein: CASSLAVTGIYEQYF

J gene: TRBJ2-1
D gene: TRBD2
clone size: few
V gene: TRBV6-5
CDR3 protein: CASSPSGGASYNEQFF

J gene: TRBJ1-3
D gene: .
clone size: few
V gene: TRBV20-1
CDR3 protein: CSATTGTTIYF

J gene: TRBJ2-1
D gene: TRBD2
clone size: many
V gene: TRBV4-3
CDR3 protein: CASSPNSGGDNEQFF

J gene: TRBJ1-4
D gene: .
clone size: .
V gene: TRBV3-1
CDR3 protein: CASSPRGAGLSEKLFF

J gene: TRBJ1-2
D gene: .
clone size: .
V gene: TRBV30
CDR3 protein: CAWSETANYGYTF